This TCR beta chain was captured in a study of T cell repertoires in cytomegalovirus infection. Looking at the study overall: Public TCR beta signature analysis indicated the presence of both CMV infection and matching HLA type. Overall study results and limits: The ex vivo response was dominated by HLA-C-restricted CMV-specific TCR beta clonotypes. Cumulated frequencies of public TCR beta families served to identify carriers of CMV plus the relevant HLA.

As to this clonotype: Its target is unknown.

Using its own MiXCR run on the reads, TCRdb lists one record per CDR3 protein. In the table there are some 450,000 distinct CDR3 sequences, roughly 30% of which are singletons. Unmatched junction bases numbered 8, after V lost 4 bases and J lost 8 bases. The CDR3 runs 15 residues. In germline, CDR1 is SGHVS, CDR2 FQNEAQ. The TCR originated in a human donor in good health (CMV status not recorded). Some clones in this sample may be carry-over from other donors' samples. Input material: PBMCs. The rearrangement links TRBV7-8 to TRBJ2-1, with 10 bases identical to TRBD1. The CDR3 reads CASSYRTGGLYEQFF. The CDR3 nucleotides read TGTGCCAGCAGCTACCGGACAGGGGGGCTGTATGAGCAGTTCTTC.